Listed below are T cell receptor beta chains from one sample, sequenced in a study of blood T cells in healthy people across ages. TCRdb analysed the 5' RACE reads with MiXCR anew, one entry per CDR3 protein. The sample carries about 1 million distinct CDR3 sequences, more than 35% recorded once. Sequencing used blood. Source of these receptors: a woman in her sixties or seventies in good health. CDR3s include the opening cysteine and the closing phenylalanine or tryptophan. The D gene is left open where the match is weak. Clone size is not always given. Where it is, it says once, few, many or a class for expanded clones.

J,V,size,D,DNA,CDR3
TRBJ2-7,TRBV28,few,TRBD2,TGTGCCAGCAATGCGCTGAGCGGGAACGTCTACGAGCAGTACTTC,CASNALSGNVYEQYF
TRBJ2-1,TRBV5-1,-,-,TGCGCCAGCAGTTTCGAACGACCCCCTTACAATGAGCAGTTCTTC,CASSFERPPYNEQFF
TRBJ2-5,TRBV4-1,-,-,TGCGCCAGCAGCCAAGATTTAAATTCTCAAGAGACCCAGTACTTC,CASSQDLNSQETQYF
TRBJ2-5,TRBV11-2,-,TRBD1,TGTGCCAGCAGCTTAGGTTTAACAGCAGGGGGACGGGGGACCCAGTACTTC,CASSLGLTAGGRGTQYF
TRBJ1-2,TRBV30,-,-,TGTGCCTGGAGTGTCGAAAGCCGCTATGGCTACACCTTC,CAWSVESRYGYTF
TRBJ2-1,TRBV29-1,-,-,TGCAGCGTTCCTCCGGGCAATGAGCAGTTCTTC,CSVPPGNEQFF
TRBJ1-2,TRBV27,-,-,TGTGCCAGCAGTTTGGGGATCCGGGATGGCTACACCTTC,CASSLGIRDGYTF
TRBJ2-7,TRBV7-9,few,-,TGTGCCAGCAGCTGGGACGGGAAAATGGACGAGCAGTACTTC,CASSWDGKMDEQYF
TRBJ2-3,TRBV29-1,few,-,TGCAGCGTTGTTGCGGCAGCCCATGGGGGCTATACGCAGTATTTT,CSVVAAAHGGYTQYF
TRBJ2-7,TRBV29-1,few,TRBD2,TGCAGCGTAAGAACGGGGCTAGCGGGGTCCTACGAGCAGTACTTC,CSVRTGLAGSYEQYF
TRBJ1-2,TRBV12-3/TRBV12-4,-,-,TGTGCCAGCGGACCCCGGGGGCGCCCCTATGGCTACACCTTC,CASGPRGRPYGYTF
TRBJ2-7,TRBV20-1,-,-,TGCAGTGCTAGAGGTCGACTAACGGGATCCTACGAGCAGTACTTC,CSARGRLTGSYEQYF
TRBJ2-3,TRBV5-1,few,TRBD1,TGCGCCAGCAGCAAACAGGGGGATCGTACAGATACGCAGTATTTT,CASSKQGDRTDTQYF
TRBJ2-6,TRBV7-2,-,-,TGTGCCAGCAGCTTAGAGGCAGGTGGGGCCAACGTCCTGACTTTC,CASSLEAGGANVLTF
TRBJ2-3,TRBV20-1,few,TRBD1,TGCAGTGCTCTGGTAGGGGGCCCCACAGATACGCAGTATTTT,CSALVGGPTDTQYF
TRBJ2-1,TRBV7-7,-,TRBD2,TGTGCCAGCAGCTTAGTTGCGGGAGGGAACTACAATGAGCAGTTCTTC,CASSLVAGGNYNEQFF
TRBJ2-7,TRBV5-1,-,-,TGCGCCAGCGTGGGGGACGGCTACGAGCAGTACTTC,CASVGDGYEQYF
TRBJ2-3,TRBV5-1,-,TRBD1,TGCGCCAGCGGCGGACAGGGGGGCACAGATACGCAGTATTTT,CASGGQGGTDTQYF
TRBJ2-3,TRBV7-9,few,-,TGTGCCAGCAGCGCGATTAGTACGGCAGATACGCAGTATTTT,CASSAISTADTQYF
TRBJ2-5,TRBV20-1,-,-,TGCAGTGCCAATACTAGGGGGGGGGAGGCCCAGTACTTC,CSANTRGGEAQYF
TRBJ2-5,TRBV20-1,-,-,TGCAGTGTACTAACGGTGGAGACCCAGTACTTC,CSVLTVETQYF
TRBJ2-1,TRBV4-1,many,TRBD1,TGCGCCAGCAGCCATGGTGGCAGGACAGGTAGCTACAATGAGCAGTTCTTC,CASSHGGRTGSYNEQFF
TRBJ2-1,TRBV6-6,few,-,TGTGCCAGCAGTTACGGCGGGACAAGAGGAGACAATGAGCAGTTCTTC,CASSYGGTRGDNEQFF
TRBJ2-5,TRBV27,-,-,TGTGCCAGCAGTTACGGCCTCGAGGCTCCTAAAGAGACCCAGTACTTC,CASSYGLEAPKETQYF
TRBJ2-7,TRBV7-9,few,-,TGTGCCAGCAGCTTACTGACAGAGAACTACGAGCAGTACTTC,CASSLLTENYEQYF
TRBJ2-1,TRBV28,-,-,TGTGCCAGCCAGAAGGGCGTACTCTACAATGAGCAGTTCTTC,CASQKGVLYNEQFF
TRBJ2-5,TRBV7-9,-,-,TGTGCCAGCAGCTTAGACGGGAGAAGTGAGACCCAGTACTTC,CASSLDGRSETQYF
TRBJ2-1,TRBV7-3,-,-,TGTGCCAGCAGCTTAACACCCTCAGCGCTAAGCTCCTACAATGAGCAGTTCTTC,CASSLTPSALSSYNEQFF
TRBJ1-1,TRBV6-5,-,-,TGTGCCAGCCAACGGCGGGTTCGAGACACTGAAGCTTTCTTT,CASQRRVRDTEAFF
TRBJ2-3,TRBV7-2,few,-,TGTGCCAGCAGCTTAGGTCTTAGCGGAACAGATACGCAGTATTTT,CASSLGLSGTDTQYF
TRBJ2-7,TRBV7-2,once,TRBD2,TGTGCCAGCAGCTTAGCGAGTTCTAGCGGGACCTCCTACGAGCAGTACTTC,CASSLASSSGTSYEQYF
TRBJ2-6,TRBV7-9,-,-,TGTGCCAGCAGCTTGAGGGCAGGGGGGTCTGGGGCCAACGTCCTGACTTTC,CASSLRAGGSGANVLTF
TRBJ2-3,TRBV3-1,-,-,TGTGCCAGCAGCCAAGGACAAGCGCCCGCAGATACGCAGTATTTT,CASSQGQAPADTQYF
TRBJ1-2,TRBV12-5,-,-,TGTGCTAGTGGTTGGGAAGGGGTTAATGGCTACACCTTC,CASGWEGVNGYTF
TRBJ1-5,TRBV20-1,few,-,TGCAGTGCTAGAGGTTACAGGATGGAGCAGCCCCAGCATTTT,CSARGYRMEQPQHF
TRBJ2-1,TRBV5-1,-,-,TGCGCCGGCAGGGATTACAATGAGCAGTTCTTC,CAGRDYNEQFF
TRBJ2-7,TRBV6-5,few,-,TGTGCCAGTGTTCTCGACGGGACAGGGACTAGCGAGCAGTACTTC,CASVLDGTGTSEQYF
TRBJ2-1,TRBV6-1,-,-,TGTGCCAGCAGTGCTCAGACTAGTCCCCTCTACAATGAGCAGTTCTTC,CASSAQTSPLYNEQFF
TRBJ2-1,TRBV27,-,-,TGTGCCAGCAGTGCTGGGGAGGGGGCCATGTACAATGAGCAGTTCTTC,CASSAGEGAMYNEQFF
TRBJ2-5,TRBV27,-,TRBD2,TGTGCCAGCAGTTTCCGAATTAGCGGGAGGGGGAATGAGCAGTACTTC,CASSFRISGRGNEQYF
TRBJ2-7,TRBV27,-,TRBD2,TGTGCCAGCAGTCCATCACTAGCGGGGAAAGTCTACGAGCAGTACTTC,CASSPSLAGKVYEQYF
TRBJ2-1,TRBV20-1,-,TRBD2,TGCAGTGTTGGACTAGCGGGAGCGAGCTCCTACAATGAGCAGTTCTTC,CSVGLAGASSYNEQFF
TRBJ2-5,TRBV4-1,-,-,TGCGCCAGCAGCCAGGGACCCAACACCTACAATGAGCAGTACTTC,CASSQGPNTYNEQYF
TRBJ2-1,TRBV6-2/TRBV6-3,-,TRBD1,TGTGCCAGCAGTAACCGGGACAGGCCTTACAATGAGCAGTTCTTC,CASSNRDRPYNEQFF
TRBJ1-2,TRBV29-1,-,-,TGCAGCGTTGTTTGGGAGACGTACCTCAATGGCTACACCTTC,CSVVWETYLNGYTF
TRBJ2-7,TRBV12-3/TRBV12-4,few,TRBD2,TGTGCCAGCAGGGGAACTAGCGTCGAGCAGTACTTC,CASRGTSVEQYF
TRBJ1-2,TRBV7-2,-,-,TGTGCCAGCACTCCCCTCGGGCTTTACTATGGCTACACCTTC,CASTPLGLYYGYTF
TRBJ2-3,TRBV10-3,-,-,TGTGCCATCAGTGAACGTAGTACGCAGTATTTT,CAISERSTQYF
TRBJ1-6,TRBV25-1,few,TRBD1,TGTGCCAGCAGTGACCCCGGACAGGGCAAGTCACCCCTCCACTTT,CASSDPGQGKSPLHF
TRBJ2-1,TRBV9,few,TRBD2,TGTGCCAGCAGCAGGCGGGAGGGCCTCACGAACTACAATGAGCAGTTCTTC,CASSRREGLTNYNEQFF
TRBJ2-2,TRBV20-1,-,-,TGCAGTGCTAGGGCCTCAGGTCCCGGGGAGCTGTTTTTT,CSARASGPGELFF
TRBJ2-2,TRBV2,-,-,TGTGCCAGCGTTAGGGGCCTATATGCCGGGGAGCTGTTTTTT,CASVRGLYAGELFF
TRBJ2-2,TRBV7-9,-,-,TGTGCCAGCAGCTTAGTGGCAGGGGACACCGGGGAGCTGTTTTTT,CASSLVAGDTGELFF
TRBJ1-2,TRBV7-2,-,-,TGTGCCAGCACCGAACAGGGCTTTACTAACTATGGCTACACCTTC,CASTEQGFTNYGYTF
TRBJ2-5,TRBV10-3,few,-,TGTGCCATCAGTGTACAGGAACAAGAGACCCAGTACTTC,CAISVQEQETQYF
TRBJ2-1,TRBV27,-,-,TGTGCCAGCAGTTTATCACGTGGTCTCCCCAATGAGCAGTTCTTC,CASSLSRGLPNEQFF
TRBJ2-7,TRBV29-1,few,TRBD1,TGCAGCGCGGGATCCGGGACAGGGGTCAGCGAGCAGTACTTC,CSAGSGTGVSEQYF
TRBJ2-5,TRBV4-1,few,-,TGCGCCAGCAGCCAAGGGGTAGGCCCGATGGAAGAGCAGTACTTC,CASSQGVGPMEEQYF
TRBJ2-5,TRBV20-1,-,TRBD2,TGCAGTGCTAGCCTTACCGTAGCGGGGGGGCATCAGACCCAGTACTTC,CSASLTVAGGHQTQYF
TRBJ2-2,TRBV7-7,-,-,TGTGCCAGCAGCTCCACAGCCTCGGGCGGGGAGCTGTTTTTT,CASSSTASGGELFF